This T cell receptor (beta chain) originates from a study of graft-versus-host responses after intestinal transplantation. Study-level background: Every one of the recipients received anti-thymocyte globulin induction and afterwards took tacrolimus and steroids for approximately 3 years.

Comment on this clone: The antigen is unknown.

Produced via immunoSEQ multiplex PCR; TCRdb's table is partial and in-frame only. The table shows tens of thousands of clones, with roughly 90% occurring only once. There are 12 residues in the CDR3. Per germline, CDR1 PRHDT and CDR2 FYEKMQ (reference sequence). The sample in question was unstimulated CD4+ T cells sorted from spleen or lymph node cells, obtained before intestinal transplant. The V gene is TRBV13, the J gene TRBJ2-5, with D possibly being TRBD2 (5 bases). Gene TRBJ2-7 matches the end of the DNA better, so the J call may be wrong. The origin of this receptor is a human donor who received an intestinal transplant. CDR3 in DNA: TGTGCCAGCAGCGTTCGGGGAAACGAGCAGTACTTC. It is translated as CASSVRGNEQYF.